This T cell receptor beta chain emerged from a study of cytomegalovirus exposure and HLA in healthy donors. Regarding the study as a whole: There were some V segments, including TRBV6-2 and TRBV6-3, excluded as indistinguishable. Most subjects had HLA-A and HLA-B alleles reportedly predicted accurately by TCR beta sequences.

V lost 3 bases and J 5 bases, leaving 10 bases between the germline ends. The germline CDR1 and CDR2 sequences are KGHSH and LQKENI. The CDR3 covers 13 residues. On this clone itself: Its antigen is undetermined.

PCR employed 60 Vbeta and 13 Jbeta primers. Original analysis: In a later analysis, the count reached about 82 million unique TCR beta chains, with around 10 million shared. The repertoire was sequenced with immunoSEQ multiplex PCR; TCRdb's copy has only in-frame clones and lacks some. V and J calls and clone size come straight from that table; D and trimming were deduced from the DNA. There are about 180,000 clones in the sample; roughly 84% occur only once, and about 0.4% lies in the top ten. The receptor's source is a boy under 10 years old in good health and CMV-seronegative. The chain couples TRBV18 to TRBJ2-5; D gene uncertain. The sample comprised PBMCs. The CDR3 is CASSPSSLETQYF. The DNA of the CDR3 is TGTGCCAGCTCACCTTCCTCTTTGGAGACCCAGTACTTC.